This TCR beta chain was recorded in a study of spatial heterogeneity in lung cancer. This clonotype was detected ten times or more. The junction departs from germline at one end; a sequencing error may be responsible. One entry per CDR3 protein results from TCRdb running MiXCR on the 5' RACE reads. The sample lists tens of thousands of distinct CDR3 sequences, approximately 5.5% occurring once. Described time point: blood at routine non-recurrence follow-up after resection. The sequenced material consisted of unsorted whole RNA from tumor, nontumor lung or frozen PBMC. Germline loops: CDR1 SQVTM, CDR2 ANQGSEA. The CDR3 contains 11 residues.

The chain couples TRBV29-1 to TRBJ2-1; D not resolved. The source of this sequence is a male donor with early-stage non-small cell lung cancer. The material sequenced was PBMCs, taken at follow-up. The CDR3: CSVDNYYEQFF. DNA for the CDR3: TGCAGCGTTGACAACTACTATGAGCAGTTCTTC.